This passage covers 27 T cell receptor beta chains from one sample sequenced in a study of a mutant IDH1 vaccine in newly diagnosed glioma. Produced via immunoSEQ multiplex PCR; TCRdb's table is partial and in-frame only. The profile shows roughly 48,000 clones, roughly nine tenths of them singletons. Stated time point: week 11, during vaccination. Alongside topical imiquimod, each dose of vaccine comprised 300 ug of mutant IDH1 20-mer peptide. Their antigens are not known. The sample was PBMCs, taken from a glioma patient whose treatment included an IDH1 peptide vaccine. The receptors shown here come from a man aged 50 or older with glioma.

The chain employs TRBV4-1 and TRBJ2-7, with 7 nucleotides matching TRBD2. This CDR3 is built from 13 residues. The V segment lost 4 bases and the J segment 4 bases; nucleotides outside the gene matches: 4. CDR1 MGHRA and CDR2 YSYEKL come from the germline V gene. CDR3 residues: CASSLAGEYEQYF. The CDR3, as DNA: TGCGCCAGCAGCCTGGCGGGGGAGTACGAGCAGTACTTC.

The V gene is TRBV7-3, the J gene TRBJ1-2; unclear D gene. CDR1 and CDR2 (germline): SGHTA, FQGTGA. V lost 4 bases, J lost 8 bases, and 11 bases lay in between. The CDR3 contains 12 residues. CDR3 nucleotides: TGTGCCAGCAGCTCCGGTCCCGGGGGCTACACCTTC. Its translation: CASSSGPGGYTF.

The J gene is TRBJ2-5, the V gene TRBV7-9, with D hard to call. Germline V gene sequence: CDR1 SEHNR, CDR2 FQNEAQ (reference sequence). This CDR3 has 12 residues. The ends were cut back, 5 bases at V and 4 bases at J, with 8 bases in the middle. The CDR3 region is CASSQRAETQYF. The CDR3 DNA is TGTGCCAGCAGCCAAAGGGCAGAGACCCAGTACTTC.

The chain joins TRBV19 to TRBJ1-5; D gene unclear. The germline CDR1 and CDR2 sequences are LNHDA and SQIVND (reference sequence). The CDR3 is 12 amino acids. V was clipped by 7 bases and J by 1 base, with 5 bases between them. The CDR3, as DNA: TGTGCCAGTACATCAAGCAATCAGCCCCAGCATTTT. The encoded protein is CASTSSNQPQHF.

The rearrangement uses TRBV11-2 and TRBJ2-1, with 12 bases fitting TRBD2. Germline V gene data show CDR1 as SGHAT and CDR2 as FQNNGV. The CDR3 consists of 20 residues. V lost 0 bases to trimming and J lost 0 bases; unmatched junction nucleotides: 9. The CDR3 DNA sequence: TGTGCCAGCAGCTTAGAGCTAGCGGGGGGGTTGGGTCCCTCCTACAATGAGCAGTTCTTC. Translation: CASSLELAGGLGPSYNEQFF. Variable domain in full (rest from reference TRBV11-2 and TRBJ2-1): EAGVAQSPRYKIIEKRQSVAFWCNPISGHATLYWYQQILGQGPKLLIQFQNNGVVDDSQLPKDRFSAERLKGVDSTLKIQPAKLEDSAVYLCASSLELAGGLGPSYNEQFFGPGTRLTVL.

The chain links TRBV5-5 to TRBJ2-1, with 8 bases identical to TRBD1. V was pared by 4 bases and J by 4 bases, with 4 bases of the junction left unmatched. This CDR3 has 14 amino acids. The germline CDR1 and CDR2 sequences are SGHKS and YYEKEE (reference sequence). CDR3 region: CASSSGTGYNEQFF. CDR3 nucleotide sequence: TGTGCCAGCAGCAGTGGGACAGGATACAATGAGCAGTTCTTC. Combining the CDR3 with reference TRBV5-5 and TRBJ2-1 gives the whole variable domain DAGVTQSPTHLIKTRGQQVTLRCSPISGHKSVSWYQQVLGQGPQFIFQYYEKEERGRGNFPDRFSARQFPNYSSELNVNALLLGDSALYLCASSSGTGYNEQFFGPGTRLTVL.

V usage is TRBV6-5 and J usage is TRBJ2-3; 7 bases are a match to TRBD1. CDR1 MNHEY and CDR2 SVGAGI come from the germline V gene. The CDR3 is 14 residues long. V shed 6 bases and J 2 bases; nucleotides not matched to a gene: 5. The CDR3 reads CASRWDRNTDTQYF. The CDR3 nucleotides are TGTGCCAGCAGATGGGACAGAAACACAGATACGCAGTATTTT.

V and J are TRBV5-1 and TRBJ1-4, with 8 bases lining up with TRBD1. There are 14 residues in the CDR3. Germline trimming cut 4 bases from V and 7 bases from J; bases unmatched to any gene: 6. Looked up from germline, CDR1 is SGHRS and CDR2 is YFSETQ. This CDR3 is CASSLGQGGEKLFF. As DNA, the CDR3 is TGCGCCAGCAGCCTAGGACAGGGAGGTGAAAAACTGTTTTTT.

The genes are TRBV29-1 and TRBJ2-6; no reliable D call. Between the trimmed V and J ends, which lost 7 bases and 0 bases, there was a span of 16 bases. Germline V gene data show CDR1 as SQVTM and CDR2 as ANQGSEA. There are 16 residues in the CDR3. The CDR3 sequence: CSALTPVPSGANVLTF. The DNA of the CDR3 is TGCAGCGCCCTTACCCCTGTTCCCTCTGGGGCCAACGTCCTGACTTTC.

This clone occurred once. The chain uses TRBV27 and TRBJ2-2; possibly TRBD2 for D (6 bases). V shed 5 bases and J shed 3 bases, with 13 bases lying between them. Germline loops: CDR1 MNHEY, CDR2 SMNVEV (reference sequence). There are 15 residues in the CDR3. The CDR3 bases are TGTGCCAGCAGTCGCCTGCGGGAACACACCGGGGAGCTGTTTTTT. Its protein is CASSRLREHTGELFF.

The rearrangement joins TRBV7-9 to TRBJ2-7; D call uncertain. V lost 4 bases and J lost 4, with 20 bases in between. The CDR3 runs 16 residues. Per germline, CDR1 SEHNR and CDR2 FQNEAQ (reference sequence). CDR3 nucleotides: TGTGCCAGCAGCTCCGGGTGGGATACTCACTTATACGAGCAGTACTTC. Translated: CASSSGWDTHLYEQYF.

The gene calls are TRBV6-1 and TRBJ2-7; D tentatively reads TRBD1 or TRBD2 (5 bases each). Per the germline V gene, CDR1 is MNHNS and CDR2 is SASEGT. CDR3 length: 12 amino acids. The ends were cut back, 10 bases at V and 2 bases at J, with 12 bases in the middle. CDR3 protein: CATGAVAYEQYF. The CDR3 coding sequence is TGTGCCACCGGGGCGGTCGCCTACGAGCAGTACTTC.

The rearrangement joins TRBV15 to TRBJ2-5, with 8 bases identical to TRBD2. This CDR3 contains 17 residues. Germline V gene lookup returns CDR1 LNHNV and CDR2 YYDKDF (reference sequence). J gave up 2 bases and V 5 bases, and 13 bases lay outside the gene matches. The CDR3 region is CATSWPPRGGGQETQYF. In nucleotides, the CDR3 is TGTGCCACCAGCTGGCCACCGCGTGGCGGGGGGCAAGAGACCCAGTACTTC.

The chain is built from TRBV4-2 and TRBJ2-7, with D maybe TRBD2 (5 bases). Germline CDR1 LGHNA, CDR2 YNFKEQ. V was trimmed by 1 base and J by 4 bases, leaving 8 bases between them. The CDR3 is 13 amino acids. DNA for the CDR3: TGTGCCAGCAGCCAAGGCGGAGGTTACGAGCAGTACTTC. Amino acid sequence: CASSQGGGYEQYF.

This clone was picked up one time. The chain joins TRBV19 to TRBJ2-2; the match to TRBD1 covers 11 bases. Trimming cost V 6 bases and J 6 bases; bases outside gene matches: 6. In germline, CDR1 is LNHDA, CDR2 SQIVND (reference sequence). The CDR3 covers 15 residues. The CDR3 region is CASSEDRGLAGELFF. CDR3 sequence (DNA): TGTGCCAGTAGCGAGGACAGGGGGCTGGCCGGGGAGCTGTTTTTT.

The chain employs TRBV27 and TRBJ2-4; perhaps TRBD2 as D (7 bases). This CDR3 comprises 14 residues. Trimming shortened V by 4 bases and J by 11 bases, and 18 bases separated the two germline ends. Germline CDR1 is MNHEY and CDR2 is SMNVEV (reference sequence). The CDR3 region is CASSSTDWGGVQYF. Here the CDR3 DNA reads TGTGCCAGCAGTTCGACGGACTGGGGGGGCGTTCAGTACTTC.

The chain recombines TRBV10-3 with TRBJ2-3, with a tentative D call TRBD1 (6 bases). This CDR3 comprises 16 residues. The V and J ends lost 3 bases and 1 base respectively, with 14 bases between them. Per germline, CDR1 ENHRY and CDR2 SYGVKD. Here the CDR3 reads CAISDTTAGGTDTQYF. For the CDR3, the DNA is TGTGCCATCAGTGACACGACGGCAGGGGGCACAGATACGCAGTATTTT.

This clone showed up just a few times. This chain uses TRBV29-1 with TRBJ1-1; D remains unclear. Germline assignment: CDR1 SQVTM and CDR2 ANQGSEA. This CDR3 region has 13 residues. The V and J ends lost 4 bases and 0 bases respectively, with 9 bases between them. CDR3 in amino acids: CSVVYRMNTEAFF. The CDR3 DNA is TGCAGCGTTGTGTACAGAATGAACACTGAAGCTTTCTTT. The variable domain in full, with the rest retrieved from reference TRBV29-1 and TRBJ1-1, is SAVISQKPSRDICQRGTSLTIQCQVDSQVTMMFWYRQQPGQSLTLIATANQGSEATYESGFVIDKFPISRPNLTFSTLTVSNMSPEDSSIYLCSVVYRMNTEAFFGQGTRLTVV.

V usage is TRBV5-4 and J usage is TRBJ1-1; a weak D match, TRBD1 (5 bases). The CDR3 spans 12 residues. Germline V CDR1 and CDR2: SGHNT, YYREEE (reference sequence). V was clipped by 3 bases and J by 7 bases, with 10 bases between them. CDR3 in amino acids: CASSWGGDEAFF. Here the CDR3 DNA reads TGTGCCAGCAGCTGGGGCGGCGATGAAGCTTTCTTT.

The rearrangement links TRBV6-5 to TRBJ2-3; possibly TRBD2 for D (6 bases). This CDR3 contains 15 residues. Per the germline V gene, CDR1 is MNHEY and CDR2 is SVGAGI. V gave up 2 bases and J gave up 4 bases, with 13 bases separating them. The CDR3 loop reads CASSYVGGKADTQYF. In DNA form, the CDR3 reads TGTGCCAGCAGTTACGTAGGAGGGAAAGCAGATACGCAGTATTTT.

This chain joins TRBV6-1 and TRBJ2-3; 8 bases map to TRBD1. Germline V gene sequence: CDR1 MNHNS, CDR2 SASEGT. This CDR3 has 13 residues. V was clipped by 6 bases and J by 7 bases; unmatched bases: 6. The DNA of the CDR3 is TGTGCCAGCAGCGGACAGGGAGGAAATACGCAGTATTTT. It encodes CASSGQGGNTQYF.

The table lists this clone with a count of one. The chain links TRBV18 to TRBJ1-3; D is unclear. This CDR3 has 16 residues. V lost 4 bases, J lost 0 bases, and 13 bases lay in between. Per the germline V gene, CDR1 is KGHSH and CDR2 is LQKENI. The CDR3 nucleotides are TGTGCCAGCTCACGGGGAGGTCCCGGCTCTGGAAACACCATATATTTT. Protein product: CASSRGGPGSGNTIYF.

The rearrangement uses TRBV6-5 and TRBJ1-4; no reliable D call. The CDR3 is 14 residues long. V lost 6 bases and J 5 bases, leaving 13 bases between the germline ends. The V gene's germline CDR1 is MNHEY and CDR2 SVGAGI. The CDR3 coding sequence is TGTGCCAGCAGGGCGGGCAGGATGAATGAAAAACTGTTTTTT. Protein product: CASRAGRMNEKLFF.

The J gene is TRBJ2-7, the V gene TRBV4-2, with no clear D. CDR3 size: 15 residues. The V and J ends lost 0 bases and 0 bases respectively, with 9 bases between them. Germline loops: CDR1 LGHNA, CDR2 YNFKEQ. CDR3: CASSQDPSPSYEQYF. The CDR3 DNA follows: TGTGCCAGCAGCCAAGACCCAAGTCCCTCCTACGAGCAGTACTTC.

This clone was counted between two and nine times. The chain is built from TRBV5-8 and TRBJ1-1; 8 nucleotides line up with TRBD1. The CDR3 runs to 16 residues. V lost 5 bases, J lost 4 bases, and 13 bases stayed unmatched. CDR1 and CDR2 from the germline V gene are SGHTS and YDEGEE. The CDR3 reads CASSSGTGLSVTEAFF. CDR3 sequence (DNA): TGTGCCAGCAGTTCCGGGACAGGACTATCGGTCACTGAAGCTTTCTTT.

This clone was detected only once. The chain carries TRBV5-4 and TRBJ2-3, with 8 bases lining up with TRBD1. CDR1 is SGHNT and CDR2 is YYREEE in the germline V gene (reference sequence). CDR3 size: 14 residues. The V gene end was trimmed by 3 bases and the J gene end by 4 bases; junction bases not matched to a gene: 4. CDR3 loop: CASSSGQGPDTQYF. The DNA of the CDR3 is TGTGCCAGCAGCTCTGGACAGGGCCCAGATACGCAGTATTTT.

The rearrangement links TRBV6-6 to TRBJ1-5; D uncertain. The germline V gene encodes CDR1 MNHNY and CDR2 SVGAGI (reference sequence). CDR3 length: 15 amino acids. Trimming removed 10 bases at V and 3 bases at J, with 19 bases between. For the CDR3, the DNA is TGTGCCACCACGGCGGGCAAAGGTACCAATCAGCCCCAGCATTTT. It encodes CATTAGKGTNQPQHF.